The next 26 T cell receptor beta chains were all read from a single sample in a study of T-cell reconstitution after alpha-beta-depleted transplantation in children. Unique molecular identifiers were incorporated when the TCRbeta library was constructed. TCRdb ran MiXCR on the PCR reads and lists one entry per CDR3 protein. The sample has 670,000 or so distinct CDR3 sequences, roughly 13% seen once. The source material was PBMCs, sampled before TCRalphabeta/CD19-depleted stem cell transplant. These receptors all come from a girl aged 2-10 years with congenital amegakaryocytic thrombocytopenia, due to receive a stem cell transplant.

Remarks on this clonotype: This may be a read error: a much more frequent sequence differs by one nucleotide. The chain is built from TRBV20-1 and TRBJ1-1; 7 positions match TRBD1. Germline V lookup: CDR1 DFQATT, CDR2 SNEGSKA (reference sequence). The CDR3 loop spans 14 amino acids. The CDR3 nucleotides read TGCAGTGCTAGAGATTGGGGACAGAACACTAAAGCTTTCTTT. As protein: CSARDWGQNTKAFF.

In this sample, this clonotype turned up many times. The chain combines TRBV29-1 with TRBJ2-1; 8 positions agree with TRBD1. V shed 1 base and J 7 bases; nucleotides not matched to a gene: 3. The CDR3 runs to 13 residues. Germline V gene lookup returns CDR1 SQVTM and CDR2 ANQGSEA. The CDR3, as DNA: TGCAGCGTTGAAGGGACAGGGAGAAATGAGCAGTTCTTC. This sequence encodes CSVEGTGRNEQFF.

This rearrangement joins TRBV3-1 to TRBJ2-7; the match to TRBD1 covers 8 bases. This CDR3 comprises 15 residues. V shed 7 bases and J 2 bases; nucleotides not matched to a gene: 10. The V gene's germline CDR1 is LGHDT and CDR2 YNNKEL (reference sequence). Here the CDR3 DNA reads TGTGCCAGCACCTACGGCAGGACAGGGACCTACGAGCAGTACTTC. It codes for CASTYGRTGTYEQYF.

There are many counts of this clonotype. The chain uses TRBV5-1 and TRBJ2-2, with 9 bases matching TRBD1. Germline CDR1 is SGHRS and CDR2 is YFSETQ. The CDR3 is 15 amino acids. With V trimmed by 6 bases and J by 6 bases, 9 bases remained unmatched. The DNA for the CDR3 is TGCGCCAGCAATCCGGGACAGGGAAGTCCCGGGGAGCTGTTTTTT. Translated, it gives CASNPGQGSPGELFF.

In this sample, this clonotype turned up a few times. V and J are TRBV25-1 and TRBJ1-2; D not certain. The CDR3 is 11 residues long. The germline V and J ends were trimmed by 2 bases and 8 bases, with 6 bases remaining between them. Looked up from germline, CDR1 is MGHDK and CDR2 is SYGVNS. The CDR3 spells CASSEGNGYTF. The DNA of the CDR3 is TGTGCCAGCAGTGAAGGGAACGGCTACACCTTC.

This CDR3 reads CSATGLAGSDTQYF. For the CDR3, the DNA is TGCAGTGCGACGGGACTAGCGGGATCGGATACGCAGTATTTT. The chain joins TRBV20-1 to TRBJ2-3; 13 bases are shared with TRBD2. The CDR3 extends over 14 amino acids. V lost 6 bases and J lost 6; bases outside the gene matches: 6. CDR1 is DFQATT and CDR2 is SNEGSKA in the germline V gene (reference sequence).

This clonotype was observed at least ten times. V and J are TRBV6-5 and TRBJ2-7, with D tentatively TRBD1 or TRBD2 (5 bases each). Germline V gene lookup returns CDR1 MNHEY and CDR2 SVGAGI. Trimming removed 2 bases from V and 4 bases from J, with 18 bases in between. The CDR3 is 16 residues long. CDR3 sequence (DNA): TGTGCCAGCAGTTACGGGGTTGAGGGGAGTGAATACGAGCAGTACTTC. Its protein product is CASSYGVEGSEYEQYF.

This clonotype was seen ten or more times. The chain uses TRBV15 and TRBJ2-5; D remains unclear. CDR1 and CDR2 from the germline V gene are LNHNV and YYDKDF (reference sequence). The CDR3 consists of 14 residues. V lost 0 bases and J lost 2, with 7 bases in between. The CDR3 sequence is CATSRDQIQETQYF. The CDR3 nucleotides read TGTGCCACCAGCAGAGATCAGATACAAGAGACCCAGTACTTC. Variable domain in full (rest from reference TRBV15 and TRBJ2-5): DAMVIQNPRYQVTQFGKPVTLSCSQTLNHNVMYWYQQKSSQAPKLLFHYYDKDFNNEADTPDNFQSRRPNTSFCFLDIRSPGLGDTAMYLCATSRDQIQETQYFGPGTRLLVL.

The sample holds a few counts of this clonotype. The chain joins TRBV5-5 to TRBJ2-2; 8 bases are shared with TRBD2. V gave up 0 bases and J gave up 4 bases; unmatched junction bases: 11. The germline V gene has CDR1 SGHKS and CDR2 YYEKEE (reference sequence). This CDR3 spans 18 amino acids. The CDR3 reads CASSLGAGLAGSTGELFF. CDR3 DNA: TGTGCCAGCAGCTTGGGGGCGGGTTTAGCGGGATCCACCGGGGAGCTGTTTTTT.

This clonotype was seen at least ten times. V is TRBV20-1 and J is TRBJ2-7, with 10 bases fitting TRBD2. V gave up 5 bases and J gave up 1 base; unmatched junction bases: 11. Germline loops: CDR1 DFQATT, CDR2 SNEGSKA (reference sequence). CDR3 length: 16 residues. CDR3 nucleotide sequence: TGCAGTGCTCTGAGGCCCCTAGCGGGAGTTTCCTACGAGCAGTACTTC. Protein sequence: CSALRPLAGVSYEQYF.

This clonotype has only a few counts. CDR3 nucleotide sequence: TGTGCCAGCAGTGAGAGGACAGGGCGATACAATGAGCAGTTCTTC. The encoded protein is CASSERTGRYNEQFF. J is TRBJ2-1 and V is TRBV5-5; 8 bases are a match to TRBD1. CDR3 length: 15 residues. The V gene's germline CDR1 is SGHKS and CDR2 YYEKEE (reference sequence). V shed 5 bases and J 4 bases; nucleotides not matched to a gene: 8.

CDR3: CASSLYTRGRLSDEQFF. CDR3 bases: TGTGCCAGCAGCTTATACACCCGCGGGAGGCTCAGTGATGAGCAGTTCTTC. The chain carries TRBV7-2 and TRBJ2-1; 8 positions match TRBD2. Unmatched junction bases numbered 14, after V lost 2 bases and J lost 8 bases. Germline values: CDR1 SGHTA, CDR2 FQGNSA. This CDR3 has 17 amino acids.

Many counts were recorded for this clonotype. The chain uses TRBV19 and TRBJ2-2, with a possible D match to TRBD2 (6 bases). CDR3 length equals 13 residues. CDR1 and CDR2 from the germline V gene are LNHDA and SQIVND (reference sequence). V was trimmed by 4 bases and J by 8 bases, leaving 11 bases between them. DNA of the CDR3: TGTGCCAGTAGTACTGCCGGGAGTGGGGAGCTGTTTTTT. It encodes CASSTAGSGELFF.

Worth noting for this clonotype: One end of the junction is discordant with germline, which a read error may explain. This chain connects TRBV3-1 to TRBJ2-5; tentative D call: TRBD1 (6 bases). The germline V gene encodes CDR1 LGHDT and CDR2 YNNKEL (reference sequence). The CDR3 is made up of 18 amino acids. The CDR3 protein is CASSKDGWGQDPVETQYF. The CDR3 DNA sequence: TGTGCCAGCAGCAAAGATGGATGGGGGCAGGACCCCGTGGAGACCCAGTACTTC.

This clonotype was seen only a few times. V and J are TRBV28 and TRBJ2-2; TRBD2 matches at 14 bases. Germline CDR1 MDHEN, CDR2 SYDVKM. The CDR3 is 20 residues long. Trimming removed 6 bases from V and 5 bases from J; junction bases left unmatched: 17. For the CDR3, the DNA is TGTGCCAGCAGGCCAACAGGGGGACTAGCGGGAGTATACGAAACCGGGGAGCTGTTTTTT. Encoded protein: CASRPTGGLAGVYETGELFF.

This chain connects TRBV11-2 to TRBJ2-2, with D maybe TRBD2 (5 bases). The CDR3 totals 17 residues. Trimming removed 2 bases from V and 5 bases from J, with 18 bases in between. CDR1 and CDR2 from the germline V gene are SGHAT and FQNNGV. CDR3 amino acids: CASSLSPSRSYTGELFF. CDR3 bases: TGTGCCAGCAGCTTATCCCCTAGCAGGAGTTATACCGGGGAGCTGTTTTTT. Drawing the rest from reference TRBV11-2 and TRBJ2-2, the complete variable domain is EAGVAQSPRYKIIEKRQSVAFWCNPISGHATLYWYQQILGQGPKLLIQFQNNGVVDDSQLPKDRFSAERLKGVDSTLKIQPAKLEDSAVYLCASSLSPSRSYTGELFFGEGSRLTVL.

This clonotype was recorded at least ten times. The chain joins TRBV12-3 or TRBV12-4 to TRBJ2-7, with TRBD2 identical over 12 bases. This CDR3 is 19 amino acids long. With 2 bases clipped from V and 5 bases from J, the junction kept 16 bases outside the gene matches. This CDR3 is CASSLRVRGLAGSLNEQYF. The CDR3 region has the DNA TGTGCCAGCAGTTTAAGGGTCAGAGGACTAGCGGGAAGTTTGAACGAGCAGTACTTC.

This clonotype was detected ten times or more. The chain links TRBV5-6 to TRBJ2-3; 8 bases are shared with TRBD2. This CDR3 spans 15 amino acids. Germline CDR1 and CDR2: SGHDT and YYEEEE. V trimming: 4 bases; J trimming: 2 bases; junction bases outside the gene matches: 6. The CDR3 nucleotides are TGTGCCAGCAGCCGGACTAGCCTCCTCACAGATACGCAGTATTTT. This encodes CASSRTSLLTDTQYF.

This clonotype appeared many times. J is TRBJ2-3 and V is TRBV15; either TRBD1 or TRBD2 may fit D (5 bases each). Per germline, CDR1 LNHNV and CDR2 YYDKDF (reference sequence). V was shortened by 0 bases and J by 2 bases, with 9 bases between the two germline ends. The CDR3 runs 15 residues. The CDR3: CATSRDGTATDTQYF. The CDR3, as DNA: TGTGCCACCAGCAGAGACGGGACCGCCACAGATACGCAGTATTTT.

This CDR3 reads CASSFIPGPSPDTQYF. As DNA, the CDR3 is TGTGCCAGCAGCTTCATCCCGGGACCCTCCCCAGATACGCAGTATTTT. The chain uses TRBV7-7 and TRBJ2-3; D is tentatively TRBD1 or TRBD2 (5 bases each). Germline values: CDR1 SSHAT, CDR2 FNYEAQ (reference sequence). The CDR3 spans 16 residues. Trimming shortened V by 3 bases and J by 4 bases, and 17 bases separated the two germline ends.

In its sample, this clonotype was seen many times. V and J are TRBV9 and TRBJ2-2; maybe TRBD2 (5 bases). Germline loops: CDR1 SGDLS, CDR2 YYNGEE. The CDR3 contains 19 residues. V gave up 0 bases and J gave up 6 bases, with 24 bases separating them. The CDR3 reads CASSVGLARERELSGELFF. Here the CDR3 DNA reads TGTGCCAGCAGCGTAGGGTTAGCTAGGGAGCGAGAGTTGTCCGGGGAGCTGTTTTTT.

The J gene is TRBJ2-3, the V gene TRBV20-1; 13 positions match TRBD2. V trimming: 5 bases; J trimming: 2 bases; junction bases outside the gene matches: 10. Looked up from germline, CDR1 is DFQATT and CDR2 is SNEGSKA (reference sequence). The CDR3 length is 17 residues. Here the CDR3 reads CSASLAGGPVDTDTQYF. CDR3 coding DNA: TGCAGTGCTTCACTAGCGGGAGGGCCTGTAGACACAGATACGCAGTATTTT.

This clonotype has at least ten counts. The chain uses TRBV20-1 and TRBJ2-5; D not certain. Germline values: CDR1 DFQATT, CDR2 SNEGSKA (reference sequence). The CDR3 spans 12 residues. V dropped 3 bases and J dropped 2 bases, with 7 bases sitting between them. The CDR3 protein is CSASAEQETQYF. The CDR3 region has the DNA TGCAGTGCTAGTGCAGAGCAAGAGACCCAGTACTTC.

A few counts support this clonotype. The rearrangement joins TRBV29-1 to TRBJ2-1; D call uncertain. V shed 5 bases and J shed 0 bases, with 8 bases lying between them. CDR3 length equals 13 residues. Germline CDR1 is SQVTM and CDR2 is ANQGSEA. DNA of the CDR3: TGCAGCGTTAGACGCGCCTCCTACAATGAGCAGTTCTTC. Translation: CSVRRASYNEQFF.

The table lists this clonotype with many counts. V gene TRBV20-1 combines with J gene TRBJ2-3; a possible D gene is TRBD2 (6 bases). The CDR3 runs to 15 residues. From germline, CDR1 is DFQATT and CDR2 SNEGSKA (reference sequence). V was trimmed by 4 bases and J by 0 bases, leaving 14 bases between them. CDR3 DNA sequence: TGCAGTGCTAAGCGACTAGTAGGGAGCACAGATACGCAGTATTTT. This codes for CSAKRLVGSTDTQYF.

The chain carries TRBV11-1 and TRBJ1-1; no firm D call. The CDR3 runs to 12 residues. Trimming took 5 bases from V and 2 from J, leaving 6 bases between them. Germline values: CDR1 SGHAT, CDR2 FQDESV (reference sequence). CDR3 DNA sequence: TGTGCCAGCAGCGCCTACAACACTGAAGCTTTCTTT. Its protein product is CASSAYNTEAFF. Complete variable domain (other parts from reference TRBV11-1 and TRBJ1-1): EAEVAQSPRYKITEKSQAVAFWCDPISGHATLYWYRQILGQGPELLVQFQDESVVDDSQLPKDRFSAERLKGVDSTLKIQPAELGDSAMYLCASSAYNTEAFFGQGTRLTVV.